Given below is one T cell receptor beta chain in context. What it recognizes is unknown. CDR1 and CDR2 from the germline V gene are MNHNS and SASEGT. V was cut by 3 bases and J by 1 base, with 6 bases left in between. This CDR3 region has 13 residues. This sample was taken from a study of cytomegalovirus exposure and HLA in healthy donors. Background on the study: Earlier, some 170 million T cells were analyzed, and about 120 million unique TCR beta sequences were found among them. Overall study results and limits: Most TCR beta V segments were productive about 87% or about 30% of the time in an earlier analysis. Later, TCR association rates were found to vary by HLA locus, highest for DRB1 and lowest for HLA-C.

Both 60 Vbeta primers and 13 Jbeta primers went into the PCR. Data came from immunoSEQ multiplex PCR; TCRdb stores just in-frame clones and leaves some out. Here the sample spans 43,000 or so clones, roughly 60% being singletons. The specimen sequenced was PBMCs. The chain uses TRBV6-1 and TRBJ1-1; no reliable D call. The sequence came from a human donor in good health. The CDR3 sequence is CASSDNRNTEAFF. CDR3 bases: TGTGCCAGCAGTGACAACAGGAACACTGAAGCTTTCTTT.